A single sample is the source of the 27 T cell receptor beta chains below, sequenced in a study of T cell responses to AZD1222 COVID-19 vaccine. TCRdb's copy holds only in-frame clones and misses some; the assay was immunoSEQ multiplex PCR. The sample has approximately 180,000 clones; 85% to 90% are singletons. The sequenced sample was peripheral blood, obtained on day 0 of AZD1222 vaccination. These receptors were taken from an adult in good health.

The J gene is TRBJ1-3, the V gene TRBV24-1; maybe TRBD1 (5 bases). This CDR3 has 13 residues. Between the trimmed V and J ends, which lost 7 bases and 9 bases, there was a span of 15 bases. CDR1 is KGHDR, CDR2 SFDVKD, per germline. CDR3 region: CATSGALDGTIYF. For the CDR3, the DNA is TGTGCCACCAGCGGGGCGCTGGACGGCACCATATATTTT.

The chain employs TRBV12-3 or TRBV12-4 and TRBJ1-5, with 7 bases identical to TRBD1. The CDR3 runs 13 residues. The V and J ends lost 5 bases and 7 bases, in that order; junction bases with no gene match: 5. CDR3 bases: TGTGCCAGCAGTCCACGACAGGGACAGCCCCAGCATTTT. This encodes CASSPRQGQPQHF.

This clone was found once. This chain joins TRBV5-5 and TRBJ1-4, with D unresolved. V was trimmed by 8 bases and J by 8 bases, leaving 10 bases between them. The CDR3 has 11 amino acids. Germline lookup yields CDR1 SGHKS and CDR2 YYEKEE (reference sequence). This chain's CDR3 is CASSSEEKLFF. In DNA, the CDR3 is TGTGCCAGTTCGTCTGAGGAAAAACTGTTTTTT.

In DNA, the CDR3 is TGCGCCAGCAGCACGACCGGGGCACCCAATCAGCCCCAGCATTTT. Translated: CASSTTGAPNQPQHF. The V and J genes are TRBV5-1 and TRBJ1-5; D is possibly TRBD1 (5 bases). The CDR3 runs to 15 residues. The V end was cut by 4 bases, the J end by 3 bases, with 14 bases between. Germline V gives CDR1 SGHRS, CDR2 YFSETQ. Drawing the rest from reference TRBV5-1 and TRBJ1-5, the complete variable domain is KAGVTQTPRYLIKTRGQQVTLSCSPISGHRSVSWYQQTPGQGLQFLFEYFSETQRNKGNFPGRFSGRQFSNSRSEMNVSTLELGDSALYLCASSTTGAPNQPQHFGDGTRLSIL.

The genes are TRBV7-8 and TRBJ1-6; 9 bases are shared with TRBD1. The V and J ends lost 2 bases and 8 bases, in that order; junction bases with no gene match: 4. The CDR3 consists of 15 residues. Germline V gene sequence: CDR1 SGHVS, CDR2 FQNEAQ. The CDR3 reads CASSLLTGGYSPLHF. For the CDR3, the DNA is TGTGCCAGCAGCTTATTAACAGGGGGCTATTCACCCCTCCACTTT.

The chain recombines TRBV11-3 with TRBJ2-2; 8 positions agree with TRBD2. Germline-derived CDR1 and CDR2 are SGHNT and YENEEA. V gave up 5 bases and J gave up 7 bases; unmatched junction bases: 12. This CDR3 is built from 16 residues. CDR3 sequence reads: CASSPLAGPRGGELFF. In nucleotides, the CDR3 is TGTGCCAGCAGCCCCTTAGCGGGGCCTCGGGGCGGGGAGCTGTTTTTT.

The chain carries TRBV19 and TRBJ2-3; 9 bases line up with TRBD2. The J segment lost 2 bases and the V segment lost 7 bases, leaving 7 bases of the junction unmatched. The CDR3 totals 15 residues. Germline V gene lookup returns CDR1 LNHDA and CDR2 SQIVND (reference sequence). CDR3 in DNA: TGTGCCAGTACTAGCGGGGAACGGCTCACAGATACGCAGTATTTT. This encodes CASTSGERLTDTQYF. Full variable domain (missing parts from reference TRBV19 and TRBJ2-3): DGGITQSPKYLFRKEGQNVTLSCEQNLNHDAMYWYRQDPGQGLRLIYYSQIVNDFQKGDIAEGYSVSREKKESFPLTVTSAQKNPTAFYLCASTSGERLTDTQYFGPGTRLTVL.

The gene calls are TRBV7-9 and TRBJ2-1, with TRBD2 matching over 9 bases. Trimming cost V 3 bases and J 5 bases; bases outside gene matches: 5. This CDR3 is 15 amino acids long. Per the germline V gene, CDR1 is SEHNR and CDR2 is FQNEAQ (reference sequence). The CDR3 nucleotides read TGTGCCAGCAGCTTTAGCGGGAGAGGCGACAATGAGCAGTTCTTC. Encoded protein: CASSFSGRGDNEQFF.

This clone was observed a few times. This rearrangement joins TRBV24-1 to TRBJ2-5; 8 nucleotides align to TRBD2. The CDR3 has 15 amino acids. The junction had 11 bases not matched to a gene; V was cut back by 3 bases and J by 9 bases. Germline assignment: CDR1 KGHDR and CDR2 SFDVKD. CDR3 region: CATSDGLRGAGAQYF. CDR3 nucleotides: TGTGCCACCAGTGATGGACTCAGGGGAGCGGGGGCCCAGTACTTC.

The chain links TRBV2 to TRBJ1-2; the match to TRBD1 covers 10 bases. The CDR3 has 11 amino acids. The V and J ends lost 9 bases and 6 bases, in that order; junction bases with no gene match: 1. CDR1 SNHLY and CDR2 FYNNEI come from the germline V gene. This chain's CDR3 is CARTGGDGYTF. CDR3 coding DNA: TGTGCCAGGACAGGGGGCGATGGCTACACCTTC.

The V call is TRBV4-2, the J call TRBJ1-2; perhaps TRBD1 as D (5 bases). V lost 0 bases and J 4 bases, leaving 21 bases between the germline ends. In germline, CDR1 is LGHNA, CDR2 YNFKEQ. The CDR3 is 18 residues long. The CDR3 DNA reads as TGTGCCAGCAGCCAAGATTGGGGAATACAGAGGGGACCCTATGGCTACACCTTC. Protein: CASSQDWGIQRGPYGYTF.

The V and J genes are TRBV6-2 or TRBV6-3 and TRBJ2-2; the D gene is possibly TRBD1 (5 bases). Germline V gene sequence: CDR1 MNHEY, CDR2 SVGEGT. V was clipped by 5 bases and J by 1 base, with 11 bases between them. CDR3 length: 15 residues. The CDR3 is CASSQNTGNTGELFF. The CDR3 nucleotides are TGTGCCAGCAGTCAAAATACAGGGAACACCGGGGAGCTGTTTTTT.

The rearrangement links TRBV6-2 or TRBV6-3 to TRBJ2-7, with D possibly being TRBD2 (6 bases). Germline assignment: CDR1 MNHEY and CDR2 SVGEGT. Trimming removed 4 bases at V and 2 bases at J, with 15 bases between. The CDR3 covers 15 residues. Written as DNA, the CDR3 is TGTGCCAGCAGTTCCTCCGTTAGCGGCACCTACGAGCAGTACTTC. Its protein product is CASSSSVSGTYEQYF.

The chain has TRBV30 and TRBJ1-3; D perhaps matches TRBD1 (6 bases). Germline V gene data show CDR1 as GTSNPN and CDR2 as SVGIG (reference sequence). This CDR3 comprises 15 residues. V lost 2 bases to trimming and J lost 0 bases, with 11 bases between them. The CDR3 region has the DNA TGTGCCTGGAGTTTGACAGGCCTCTCTGGAAACACCATATATTTT. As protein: CAWSLTGLSGNTIYF.

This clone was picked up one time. The CDR3 coding sequence is TGTGCCAGCAGCCCCACAGGGAAGCAAGAGACCCAGTACTTC. Its translation is CASSPTGKQETQYF. The chain couples TRBV7-9 to TRBJ2-5, with a possible D match to TRBD1 (6 bases). Between the trimmed V and J ends, which lost 5 bases and 2 bases, there was a span of 12 bases. This CDR3 has 14 residues. Germline V gives CDR1 SEHNR, CDR2 FQNEAQ (reference sequence).

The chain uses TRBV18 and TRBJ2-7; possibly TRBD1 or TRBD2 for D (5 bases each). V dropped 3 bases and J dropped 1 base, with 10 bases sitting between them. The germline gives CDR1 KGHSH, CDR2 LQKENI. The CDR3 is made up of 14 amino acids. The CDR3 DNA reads TGTGCCAGCTCACCCGGGACGGCATCCTACGAGCAGTACTTC. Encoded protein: CASSPGTASYEQYF. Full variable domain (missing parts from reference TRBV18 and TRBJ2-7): NAGVMQNPRHLVRRRGQEARLRCSPMKGHSHVYWYRQLPEEGLKFMVYLQKENIIDESGMPKERFSAEFPKEGPSILRIQQVVRGDSAAYFCASSPGTASYEQYFGPGTRLTVT.

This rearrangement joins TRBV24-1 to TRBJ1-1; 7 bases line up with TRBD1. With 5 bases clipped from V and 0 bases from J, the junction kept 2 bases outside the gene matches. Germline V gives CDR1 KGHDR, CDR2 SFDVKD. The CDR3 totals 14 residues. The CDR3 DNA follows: TGTGCCACCAGTGCGACAGGGATGAACACTGAAGCTTTCTTT. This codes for CATSATGMNTEAFF.

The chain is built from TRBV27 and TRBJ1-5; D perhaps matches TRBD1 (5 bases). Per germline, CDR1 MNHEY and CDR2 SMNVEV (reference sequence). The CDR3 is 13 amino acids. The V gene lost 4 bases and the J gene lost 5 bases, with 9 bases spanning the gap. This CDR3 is CASSYGGYQPQHF. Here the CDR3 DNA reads TGTGCCAGCAGTTACGGGGGGTATCAGCCCCAGCATTTT.

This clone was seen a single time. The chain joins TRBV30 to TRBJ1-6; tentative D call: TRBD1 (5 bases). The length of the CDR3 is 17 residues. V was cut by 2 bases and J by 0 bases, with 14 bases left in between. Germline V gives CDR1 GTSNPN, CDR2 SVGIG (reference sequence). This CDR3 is CAWSLYRTSSYNSPLHF. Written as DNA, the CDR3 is TGTGCCTGGAGTTTATACAGGACAAGCTCCTATAATTCACCCCTCCACTTT. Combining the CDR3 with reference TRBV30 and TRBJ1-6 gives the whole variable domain SQTIHQWPATLVQPVGSPLSLECTVEGTSNPNLYWYRQAAGRGLQLLFYSVGIGQISSEVPQNLSASRPQDRQFILSSKKLLLSDSGFYLCAWSLYRTSSYNSPLHFGNGTRLTVT.

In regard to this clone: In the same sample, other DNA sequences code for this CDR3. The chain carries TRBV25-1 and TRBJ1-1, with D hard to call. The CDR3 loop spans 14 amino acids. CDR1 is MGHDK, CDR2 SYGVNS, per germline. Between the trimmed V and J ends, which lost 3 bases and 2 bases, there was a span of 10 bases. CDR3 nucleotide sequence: TGTGCCAGCAGTGAGGGGTCTGGCAACACTGAAGCTTTCTTT. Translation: CASSEGSGNTEAFF. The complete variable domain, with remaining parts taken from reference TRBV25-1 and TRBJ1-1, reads EADIYQTPRYLVIGTGKKITLECSQTMGHDKMYWYQQDPGMELHLIHYSYGVNSTEKGDLSSESTVSRIRTEHFPLTLESARPSHTSQYLCASSEGSGNTEAFFGQGTRLTVV.

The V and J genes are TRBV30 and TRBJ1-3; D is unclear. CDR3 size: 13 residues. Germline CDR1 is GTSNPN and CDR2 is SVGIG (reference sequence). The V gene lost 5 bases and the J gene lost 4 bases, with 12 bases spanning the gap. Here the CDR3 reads CAWEGFAGNTIYF. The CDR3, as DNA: TGTGCCTGGGAGGGATTTGCAGGAAACACCATATATTTT. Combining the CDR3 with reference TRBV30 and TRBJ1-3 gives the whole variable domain SQTIHQWPATLVQPVGSPLSLECTVEGTSNPNLYWYRQAAGRGLQLLFYSVGIGQISSEVPQNLSASRPQDRQFILSSKKLLLSDSGFYLCAWEGFAGNTIYFGEGSWLTVV.

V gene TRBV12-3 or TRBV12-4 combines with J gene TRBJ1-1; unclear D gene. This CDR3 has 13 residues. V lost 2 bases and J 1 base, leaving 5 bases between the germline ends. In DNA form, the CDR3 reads TGTGCCAGCAGTTTACCTCGGAACACTGAAGCTTTCTTT. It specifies CASSLPRNTEAFF.

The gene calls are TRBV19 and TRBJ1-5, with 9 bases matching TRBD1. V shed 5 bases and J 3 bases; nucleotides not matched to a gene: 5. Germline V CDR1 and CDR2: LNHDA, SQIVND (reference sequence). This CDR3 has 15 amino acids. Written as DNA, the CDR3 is TGTGCCAGTAGTCCCTGGACAGGGGCCAATCAGCCCCAGCATTTT. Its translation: CASSPWTGANQPQHF. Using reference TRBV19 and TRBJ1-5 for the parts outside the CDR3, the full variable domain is DGGITQSPKYLFRKEGQNVTLSCEQNLNHDAMYWYRQDPGQGLRLIYYSQIVNDFQKGDIAEGYSVSREKKESFPLTVTSAQKNPTAFYLCASSPWTGANQPQHFGDGTRLSIL.

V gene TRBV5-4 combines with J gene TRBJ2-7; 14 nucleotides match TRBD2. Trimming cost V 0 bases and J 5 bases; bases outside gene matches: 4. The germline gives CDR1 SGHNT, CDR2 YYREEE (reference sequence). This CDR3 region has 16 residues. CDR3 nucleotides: TGTGCCAGCAGCTTGGGACTAGCGGGGGGGCTGGACGAGCAGTACTTC. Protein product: CASSLGLAGGLDEQYF.

The CDR3 DNA is TGTGCCAGCCGACTAAAAACCGAGCAGTACTTC. It translates to CASRLKTEQYF. V and J are TRBV7-8 and TRBJ2-7; D might be TRBD2 (5 bases). Germline V gene sequence: CDR1 SGHVS, CDR2 FQNEAQ. V lost 8 bases to trimming and J lost 6 bases, with 11 bases between them. The CDR3 spans 11 residues.

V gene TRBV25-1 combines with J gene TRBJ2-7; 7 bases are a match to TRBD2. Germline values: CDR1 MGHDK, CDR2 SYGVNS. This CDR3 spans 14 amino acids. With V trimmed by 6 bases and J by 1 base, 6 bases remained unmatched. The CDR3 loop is CASRASGSSYEQYF. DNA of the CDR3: TGTGCCAGCAGGGCTAGCGGTTCGTCCTACGAGCAGTACTTC.

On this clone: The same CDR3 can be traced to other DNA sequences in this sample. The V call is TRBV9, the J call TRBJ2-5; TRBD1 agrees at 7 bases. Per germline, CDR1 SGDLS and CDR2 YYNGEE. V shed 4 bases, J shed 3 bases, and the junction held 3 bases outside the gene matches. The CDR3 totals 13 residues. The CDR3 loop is CASSSGTEETQYF. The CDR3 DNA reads TGTGCCAGCAGCAGTGGGACAGAAGAGACCCAGTACTTC. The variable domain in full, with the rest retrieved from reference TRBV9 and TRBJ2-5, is DSGVTQTPKHLITATGQRVTLRCSPRSGDLSVYWYQQSLDQGLQFLIQYYNGEERAKGNILERFSAQQFPDLHSELNLSSLELGDSALYFCASSSGTEETQYFGPGTRLLVL.